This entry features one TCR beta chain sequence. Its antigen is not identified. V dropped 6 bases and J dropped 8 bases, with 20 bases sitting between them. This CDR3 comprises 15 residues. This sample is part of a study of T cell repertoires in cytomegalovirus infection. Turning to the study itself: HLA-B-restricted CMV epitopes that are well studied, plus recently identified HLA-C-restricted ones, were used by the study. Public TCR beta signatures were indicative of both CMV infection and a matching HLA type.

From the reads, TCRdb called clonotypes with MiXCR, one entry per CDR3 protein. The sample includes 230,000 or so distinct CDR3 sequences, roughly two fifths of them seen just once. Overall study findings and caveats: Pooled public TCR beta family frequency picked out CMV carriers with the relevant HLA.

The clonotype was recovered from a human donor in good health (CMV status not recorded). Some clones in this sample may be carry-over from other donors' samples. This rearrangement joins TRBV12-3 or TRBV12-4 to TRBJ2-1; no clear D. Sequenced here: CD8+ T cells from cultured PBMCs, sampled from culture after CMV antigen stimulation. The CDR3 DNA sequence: TGTGCCAGCAGGGGCAGGACCGGTTTTATGGATGAGCAGTTCTTC. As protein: CASRGRTGFMDEQFF.